This TCR beta chain came from a study of beta chain features in type 1 diabetes. What was sequenced were expressed TCRB transcripts, since all of the isolated RNA had been reverse transcribed. Sequencing of naive, central memory and regulatory T cell samples gave an average of roughly 3.4 million reads. Repertoires were generated with immunoSEQ multiplex PCR, while TCRdb's copy carries only in-frame clones and drops some. Here the sample spans more than 550,000 clones, more than 13% being singletons. Findings and limits, study-wide: Patients with Type 1 diabetes showed moderately but significantly shorter TCRB CDR3s in all four CD4+ subsets.

In this sample, this clone turned up a few times. Its antigen is not identified. The V gene lost 5 bases and the J gene lost 3 bases, with 17 bases spanning the gap. Germline V gene sequence: CDR1 SEHNR, CDR2 FQNEAQ (reference sequence). The CDR3 sequence is 15 residues long. Source material: naive CD4+ T cells from blood. The rearrangement uses TRBV7-9 and TRBJ2-7, with D perhaps being TRBD1 or TRBD2 (7 bases each). The receptor was derived from a man between 18 and 29 years old with type 1 diabetes. CDR3 sequence: CASSTAGQINYEQYF. Written as DNA, the CDR3 is TGTGCCAGCAGCACAGCGGGACAGATAAACTACGAGCAGTACTTC.